A single TCR beta chain is shown here with its context. Its antigen is undetermined. Only in-frame clones appear in the TCRdb table, and some are missing; sequencing was by immunoSEQ multiplex PCR. The sample carries approximately 120,000 clones, just over 90% recorded once. The data belong to a study of T cell responses to AZD1222 COVID-19 vaccine. The overall study: Pooled samples include second doses given at about 4 or 12 weeks. Points from the study as a whole: Clonal diversity was possibly underestimated, and white British individuals and females predominated among donors. Repertoire sampling happened only post peak T cell response.

CDR3 size: 16 residues. The V segment lost 4 bases and the J segment 8 bases; nucleotides outside the gene matches: 15. Germline CDR1 reads SGDLS; CDR2 reads YYNGEE. The chain joins TRBV9 to TRBJ2-1, with 7 bases matching TRBD2. The sequenced sample was peripheral blood, obtained on day 0 of AZD1222 vaccination. This TCR was sampled from an adult in good health. The CDR3 spells CASSSGPAGVQYEQFF. CDR3 nucleotides: TGTGCCAGCAGCTCCGGACCGGCGGGAGTCCAGTATGAGCAGTTCTTC. The full variable domain, with the rest looked up from reference TRBV9 and TRBJ2-1, is DSGVTQTPKHLITATGQRVTLRCSPRSGDLSVYWYQQSLDQGLQFLIQYYNGEERAKGNILERFSAQQFPDLHSELNLSSLELGDSALYFCASSSGPAGVQYEQFFGPGTRLTVL.